This T cell receptor (beta chain) stems from a study of identical twins. With respect to this clonotype: The antigen is unknown.

The CDR3 is 15 amino acids. Germline V gene lookup returns CDR1 SGHTA and CDR2 FQGNSA. A universal primer binding site was introduced by template switching. The final cDNA contained unique molecular identifiers. TCRdb analysed the 5' RACE reads with MiXCR anew, one entry per CDR3 protein. The table shows 1.5 million to 2 million distinct CDR3 sequences, with 25% to 35% occurring only once. The donor group consisted entirely of healthy Caucasians. General study points: Twin sharing of out-of-frame TCR alpha was underestimated by models in monozygotic pairs. Twin pairs' shared out-of-frame alpha sequences were enriched in low generation probability.

This sequence joins TRBV7-2 and TRBJ2-7, with D unclear. The DNA end is a closer match to TRBJ2-5, so the J assignment may be wrong. Sequences were obtained from cord blood. The origin of this receptor is a newborn girl in good health. The DNA for the CDR3 is TGTGCCAGCAGCGTAGACCCTGGTGGTGTAGAGACCCAGTACTTC. As protein: CASSVDPGGVETQYF.